The rows below give T cell receptor beta chains drawn from one sample of a study of blood T cell repertoires in COVID-19. Libraries were prepared by immunoSEQ multiplex PCR; TCRdb keeps only in-frame clonotypes and omits some of them. Here the sample spans 350,000 or so clones, roughly 87% being singletons. What was sequenced was peripheral blood. Receptor source: a woman aged 55-70 years with COVID-19, enrolled during active disease. Each CDR3 is given with its conserved first and last residue. The D gene is left open where the match is weak. A clone size is listed for some rows: how often the clone was seen (once, few, many), or a class if it is expanded.

size,length,J,V,D,DNA,CDR3
-,16,TRBJ1-6,TRBV19,-,TGTGCCAGTAGTATCCAGTGGAGCTCCTATAATTCACCCCTCCACTTT,CASSIQWSSYNSPLHF
-,14,TRBJ1-2,TRBV3-1/TRBV3-2,TRBD1,TGTGCCAGCAGCCAAGAGGACAGGGGCCATGGCTACACCTTC,CASSQEDRGHGYTF
-,11,TRBJ1-2,TRBV20-1,-,TGCAGTGCTAGATCCCCCGGGGGCTACACCTTC,CSARSPGGYTF
-,14,TRBJ1-2,TRBV24-1,TRBD1,TGTGCCACCAGTGAACCCCGACAGGGAAGGGGCTACACCTTC,CATSEPRQGRGYTF
-,13,TRBJ1-5,TRBV12-3/TRBV12-4,-,TGTGCCAGCAGGGAAGGGGAAGGTCAGCCCCAGCATTTT,CASREGEGQPQHF
-,17,TRBJ1-6,TRBV21-1,-,TGTGCCAGCAGCAGCCCGTGTACAGGGGGCGATAATTCACCCCTCCACTTT,CASSSPCTGGDNSPLHF
-,14,TRBJ2-7,TRBV2,-,TGTGCCAGCAGTGTTCGGGGATTTTTATACGAGCAGTACTTC,CASSVRGFLYEQYF
-,13,TRBJ1-2,TRBV14,-,TGTGCCAGCAGCGAAAACAGGGTTTATGGCTACACCTTC,CASSENRVYGYTF
few,14,TRBJ1-5,TRBV4-2,-,TGTGCCAGCAGCCAAGGACAGTCTTGGGTGCCCCAGCATTTT,CASSQGQSWVPQHF
-,17,TRBJ1-2,TRBV9,TRBD1,TGTGCCAGCAGCCCGTCATCCCCGGGACAGGGTGTAAGGGGCTACACCTTC,CASSPSSPGQGVRGYTF
-,16,TRBJ2-3,TRBV7-6,TRBD2,TGTGCCAGCAGCTTAGTTGGCAGGGAGGGGACAGATACGCAGTATTTT,CASSLVGREGTDTQYF
-,15,TRBJ1-2,TRBV6-6,TRBD1,TGTGCCAGCAGTTATCTCACAGGGGGTGACTATGGCTACACCTTC,CASSYLTGGDYGYTF
-,15,TRBJ2-3,TRBV18,-,TGTGCCAGCTCACCACCGAACTTCCGCACAGATACGCAGTATTTT,CASSPPNFRTDTQYF
-,15,TRBJ1-5,TRBV7-9,-,TGTGCCAGCAGTTTCTCGGGGATCAGCAATCAGCCCCAGCATTTT,CASSFSGISNQPQHF
-,15,TRBJ1-1,TRBV29-1,TRBD1,TGCAGCGCTCCCGGACAGGCCGCGCCTAACACTGAAGCTTTCTTT,CSAPGQAAPNTEAFF
-,15,TRBJ1-1,TRBV9,-,TGTGCCAGCAGCGTAGACGGCAGGGTGAGCACTGAAGCTTTCTTT,CASSVDGRVSTEAFF
-,12,TRBJ2-6,TRBV3-1/TRBV3-2,-,TGTGCCAGCAGCCAAGTTACCGGCGTCCTGACTTTC,CASSQVTGVLTF
-,17,TRBJ1-2,TRBV5-1,-,TGCGCCAGCAGCTTGGAGGGGGTCCTTTCACACTTCTATGGCTACACCTTC,CASSLEGVLSHFYGYTF
once,15,TRBJ1-1,TRBV24-1,TRBD1,TGTGCCACCAGAGCTCCGGGACAGGGGGACACTGAAGCTTTCTTT,CATRAPGQGDTEAFF
-,16,TRBJ1-6,TRBV5-8,TRBD1,TGTGCCAGCAGCCCAGGACAGGGGATTTATAATTCACCCCTCCACTTT,CASSPGQGIYNSPLHF